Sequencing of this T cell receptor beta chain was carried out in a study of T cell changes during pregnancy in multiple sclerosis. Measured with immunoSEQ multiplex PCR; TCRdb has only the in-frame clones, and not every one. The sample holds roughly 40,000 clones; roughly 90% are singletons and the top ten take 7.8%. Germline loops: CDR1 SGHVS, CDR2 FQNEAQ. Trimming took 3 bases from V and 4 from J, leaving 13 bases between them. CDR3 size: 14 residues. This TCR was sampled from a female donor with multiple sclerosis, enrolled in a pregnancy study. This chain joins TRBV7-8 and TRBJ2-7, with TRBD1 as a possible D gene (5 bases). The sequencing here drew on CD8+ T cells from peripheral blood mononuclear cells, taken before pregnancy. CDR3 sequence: CASSLRPGPYEQYF. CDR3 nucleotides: TGTGCCAGCAGCTTGCGGCCAGGGCCTTACGAGCAGTACTTC. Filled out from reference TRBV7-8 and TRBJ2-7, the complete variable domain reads GAGVSQSPRYKVAKRGQDVALRCDPISGHVSLFWYQQALGQGPEFLTYFQNEAQLDKSGLPSDRFFAERPEGSVSTLKIQRTQQEDSAVYLCASSLRPGPYEQYFGPGTRLTVT.